This T cell receptor (beta chain) was profiled in a study of radiotherapy plus CTLA-4 blockade in lung cancer. Assay used: immunoSEQ multiplex PCR; TCRdb lists only in-frame clones, some missing. The repertoire holds around 50,000 clones, about 88% seen once, with 17% in the top ten. V lost 0 bases and J lost 5, with 13 bases in between. Germline V gene data show CDR1 as MNHEY and CDR2 as SMNVEV (reference sequence). This CDR3 has 15 amino acids. The chain is built from TRBV27 and TRBJ1-1, with D possibly TRBD1 on 5 matching bases. This receptor was taken from a human donor with non-small cell lung cancer that progressed on radiotherapy plus ipilimumab. Some clones in this sample may be carry-over from other donors' samples. The sample was peripheral blood, taken from a patient treated with radiotherapy plus ipilimumab. This CDR3 reads CASSLSIGGGTEAFF. CDR3 in DNA: TGTGCCAGCAGTTTATCGATCGGGGGTGGAACTGAAGCTTTCTTT.